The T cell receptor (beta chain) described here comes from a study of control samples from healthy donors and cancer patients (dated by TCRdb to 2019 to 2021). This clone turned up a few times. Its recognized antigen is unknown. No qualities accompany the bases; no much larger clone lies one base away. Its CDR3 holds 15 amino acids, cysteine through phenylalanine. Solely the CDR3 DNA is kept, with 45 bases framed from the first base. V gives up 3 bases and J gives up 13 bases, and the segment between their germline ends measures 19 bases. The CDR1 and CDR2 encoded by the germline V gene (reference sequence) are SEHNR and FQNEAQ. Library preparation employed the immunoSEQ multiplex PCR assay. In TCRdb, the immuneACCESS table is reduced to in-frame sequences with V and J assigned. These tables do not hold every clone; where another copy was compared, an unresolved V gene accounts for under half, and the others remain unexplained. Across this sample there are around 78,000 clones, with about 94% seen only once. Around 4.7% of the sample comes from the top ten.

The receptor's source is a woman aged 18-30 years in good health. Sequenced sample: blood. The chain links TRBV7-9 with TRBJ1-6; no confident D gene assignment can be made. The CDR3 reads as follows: CASSFGLTKIEPLHF. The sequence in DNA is TGTGCCAGCAGCTTCGGTCTGACAAAAATCGAGCCCCTCCACTTT.